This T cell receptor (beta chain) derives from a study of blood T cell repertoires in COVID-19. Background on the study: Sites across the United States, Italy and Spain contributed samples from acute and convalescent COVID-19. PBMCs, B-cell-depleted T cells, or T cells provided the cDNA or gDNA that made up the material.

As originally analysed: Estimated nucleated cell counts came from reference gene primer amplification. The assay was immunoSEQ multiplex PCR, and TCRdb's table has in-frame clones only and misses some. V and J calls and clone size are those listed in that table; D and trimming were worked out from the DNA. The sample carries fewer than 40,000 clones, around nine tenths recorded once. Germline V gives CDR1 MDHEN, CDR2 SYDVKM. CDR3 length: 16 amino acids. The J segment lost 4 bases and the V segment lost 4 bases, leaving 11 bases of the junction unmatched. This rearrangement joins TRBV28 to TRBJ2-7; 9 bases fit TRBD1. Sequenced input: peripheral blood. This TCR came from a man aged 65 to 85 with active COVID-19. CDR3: CASSSMLGQGLYEQYF. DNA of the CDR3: TGTGCCAGCAGTTCCATGCTCGGACAGGGGCTGTACGAGCAGTACTTC. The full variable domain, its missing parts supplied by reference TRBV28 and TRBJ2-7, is DVKVTQSSRYLVKRTGEKVFLECVQDMDHENMFWYRQDPGLGLRLIYFSYDVKMKEKGDIPEGYSVSREKKERFSLILESASTNQTSMYLCASSSMLGQGLYEQYFGPGTRLTVT.